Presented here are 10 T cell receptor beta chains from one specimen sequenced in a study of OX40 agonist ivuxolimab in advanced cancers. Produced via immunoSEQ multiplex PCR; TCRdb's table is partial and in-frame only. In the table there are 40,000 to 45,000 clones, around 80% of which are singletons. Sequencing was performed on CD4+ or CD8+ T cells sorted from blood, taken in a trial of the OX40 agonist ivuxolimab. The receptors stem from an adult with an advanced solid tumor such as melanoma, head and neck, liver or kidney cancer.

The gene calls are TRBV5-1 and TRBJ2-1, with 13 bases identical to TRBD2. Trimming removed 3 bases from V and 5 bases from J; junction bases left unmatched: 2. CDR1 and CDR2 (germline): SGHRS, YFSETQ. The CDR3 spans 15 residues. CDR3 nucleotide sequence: TGCGCCAGCAGCTCAGGGACTAGCGGGAACAATGAGCAGTTCTTC. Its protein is CASSSGTSGNNEQFF.

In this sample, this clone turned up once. The CDR3 sequence: CASSSTDTQYF. The CDR3 coding sequence is TGTGCCAGCAGCTCCACAGATACGCAGTATTTT. The chain carries TRBV13 and TRBJ2-3; D remains ambiguous. The V gene lost 4 bases and the J gene lost 2 bases, with 1 base spanning the gap. The CDR3 contains 11 residues. Per germline, CDR1 PRHDT and CDR2 FYEKMQ (reference sequence).

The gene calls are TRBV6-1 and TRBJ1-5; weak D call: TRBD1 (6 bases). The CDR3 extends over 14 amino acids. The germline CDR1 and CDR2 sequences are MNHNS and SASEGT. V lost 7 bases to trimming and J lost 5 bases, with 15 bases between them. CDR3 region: CASTARGGDQPQHF. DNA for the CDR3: TGTGCCAGCACCGCAAGGGGGGGGGATCAGCCCCAGCATTTT.

In nucleotides, the CDR3 is TGTGCCAGCAGTTCCCGGGGGGTGAACACTGAAGCTTTCTTT. Protein: CASSSRGVNTEAFF. V usage is TRBV27 and J usage is TRBJ1-1, with D possibly matching TRBD1 (5 bases). CDR1 is MNHEY, CDR2 SMNVEV, per germline (reference sequence). The CDR3 is made up of 14 amino acids. V was shortened by 4 bases and J by 0 bases, with 9 bases between the two germline ends.

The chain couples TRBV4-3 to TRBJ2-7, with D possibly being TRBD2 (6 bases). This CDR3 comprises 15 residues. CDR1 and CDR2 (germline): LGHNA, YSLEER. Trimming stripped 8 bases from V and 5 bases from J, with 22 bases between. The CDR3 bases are TGCGCCAGCCGGAGGACACTAGCATCAAACGACGAGCAGTACTTC. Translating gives CASRRTLASNDEQYF.

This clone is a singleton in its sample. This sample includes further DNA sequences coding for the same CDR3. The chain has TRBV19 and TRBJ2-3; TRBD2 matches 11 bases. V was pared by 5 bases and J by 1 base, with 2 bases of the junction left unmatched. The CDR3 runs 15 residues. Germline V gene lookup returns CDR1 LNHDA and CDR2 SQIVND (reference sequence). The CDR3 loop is CASSGTSGRTDTQYF. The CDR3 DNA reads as TGTGCCAGTAGTGGGACTAGCGGTCGCACAGATACGCAGTATTTT. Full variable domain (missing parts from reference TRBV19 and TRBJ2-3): DGGITQSPKYLFRKEGQNVTLSCEQNLNHDAMYWYRQDPGQGLRLIYYSQIVNDFQKGDIAEGYSVSREKKESFPLTVTSAQKNPTAFYLCASSGTSGRTDTQYFGPGTRLTVL.

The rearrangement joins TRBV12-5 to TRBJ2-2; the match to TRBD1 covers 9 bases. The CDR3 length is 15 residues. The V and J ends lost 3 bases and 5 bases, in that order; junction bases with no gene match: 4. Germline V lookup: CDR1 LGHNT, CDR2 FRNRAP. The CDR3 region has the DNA TGTGCTAGTGGTTTAACAGGGGGCGGTACCGGGGAGCTGTTTTTT. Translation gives CASGLTGGGTGELFF.

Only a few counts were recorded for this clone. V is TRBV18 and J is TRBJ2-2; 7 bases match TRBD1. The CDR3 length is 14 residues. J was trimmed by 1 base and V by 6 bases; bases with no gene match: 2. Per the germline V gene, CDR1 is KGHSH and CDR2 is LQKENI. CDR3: CASSRQGNTGELFF. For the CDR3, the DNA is TGTGCCAGCTCCCGACAGGGGAACACCGGGGAGCTGTTTTTT.

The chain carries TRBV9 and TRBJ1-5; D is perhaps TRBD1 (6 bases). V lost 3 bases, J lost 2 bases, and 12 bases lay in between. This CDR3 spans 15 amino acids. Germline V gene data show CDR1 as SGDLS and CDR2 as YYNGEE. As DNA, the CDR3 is TGTGCCAGCAGCGCCGAGGGGGAGGGCAATCAGCCCCAGCATTTT. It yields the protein CASSAEGEGNQPQHF. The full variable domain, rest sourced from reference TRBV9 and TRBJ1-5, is DSGVTQTPKHLITATGQRVTLRCSPRSGDLSVYWYQQSLDQGLQFLIQYYNGEERAKGNILERFSAQQFPDLHSELNLSSLELGDSALYFCASSAEGEGNQPQHFGDGTRLSIL.

CDR3 nucleotides: TGTGCCAGCCGAAACCTAGCGGCCGTTTACAATGAGCAGTTCTTC. Translation: CASRNLAAVYNEQFF. J is TRBJ2-1 and V is TRBV18, with 7 bases aligning to TRBD2. This CDR3 comprises 15 residues. The V gene's germline CDR1 is KGHSH and CDR2 LQKENI. The junction had 11 bases not matched to a gene; V was cut back by 8 bases and J by 4 bases. The full variable domain, in which reference TRBV18 and TRBJ2-1 provide the parts outside the CDR3, is NAGVMQNPRHLVRRRGQEARLRCSPMKGHSHVYWYRQLPEEGLKFMVYLQKENIIDESGMPKERFSAEFPKEGPSILRIQQVVRGDSAAYFCASRNLAAVYNEQFFGPGTRLTVL.